The 9 T cell receptor beta chains below all came from one sample that was sequenced in a study of cytomegalovirus exposure and HLA in healthy donors. PCR was performed using 60 Vbeta and 13 Jbeta primers. Libraries were prepared by immunoSEQ multiplex PCR; TCRdb keeps only in-frame clonotypes and omits some of them. The sample lists more than 95,000 clones; 65% to 80% were seen once. Source material: PBMCs. These receptors all stem from a man aged 25-45 years in good health and CMV-seronegative.

This clone was recorded a few times. The chain has TRBV5-1 and TRBJ2-7; D gene uncertain. The CDR3 totals 15 residues. With 0 bases removed from V and 3 bases from J, the gap between germline ends came to 13 bases. Germline V gene lookup returns CDR1 SGHRS and CDR2 YFSETQ. The CDR3 loop reads CASSLGAGVGYEQYF. CDR3 sequence (DNA): TGCGCCAGCAGCTTGGGAGCAGGCGTTGGCTACGAGCAGTACTTC.

The rearrangement links TRBV29-1 to TRBJ1-1; D is perhaps TRBD1 (5 bases). This CDR3 contains 13 residues. Trimming stripped 7 bases from V and 0 bases from J, with 12 bases between. Germline loops: CDR1 SQVTM, CDR2 ANQGSEA. The CDR3 loop is CSAQGRLNTEAFF. The CDR3 DNA reads TGCAGCGCCCAGGGCAGACTGAACACTGAAGCTTTCTTT.

V gene TRBV7-2 combines with J gene TRBJ2-7, with D tentatively TRBD1 (5 bases). Germline CDR1 SGHTA, CDR2 FQGNSA. Trimming removed 5 bases from V and 0 bases from J, with 14 bases in between. The CDR3 totals 15 residues. For the CDR3, the DNA is TGTGCCAGCAGCCTTCAGGGCCCTTACTCCTACGAGCAGTACTTC. This encodes CASSLQGPYSYEQYF.

This sequence joins TRBV6-1 and TRBJ2-3; TRBD1 aligns across 7 bases. Germline assignment: CDR1 MNHNS and CDR2 SASEGT. The J segment lost 0 bases and the V segment lost 6 bases, leaving 6 bases of the junction unmatched. This CDR3 is built from 15 residues. The CDR3 loop reads CASRGGQRSTDTQYF. In DNA, the CDR3 is TGTGCCAGCAGAGGGGGACAGAGGAGCACAGATACGCAGTATTTT.

The rearrangement links TRBV14 to TRBJ2-2; TRBD1 aligns across 7 bases. The germline V gene has CDR1 SGHDN and CDR2 FVKESK. The V segment lost 3 bases and the J segment 1 base; nucleotides outside the gene matches: 5. This CDR3 has 16 residues. CDR3 in DNA: TGTGCCAGCAGCCATAATAGGGGGCGGAACACCGGGGAGCTGTTTTTT. Protein product: CASSHNRGRNTGELFF.

This chain joins TRBV27 and TRBJ2-7, with TRBD2 identical over 7 bases. The J segment lost 6 bases and the V segment lost 7 bases, leaving 12 bases of the junction unmatched. The V gene's germline CDR1 is MNHEY and CDR2 SMNVEV (reference sequence). This CDR3 has 14 residues. CDR3 amino acids: CASTLAAGVPEQYF. The CDR3 coding sequence is TGTGCCAGCACTCTGGCGGCGGGAGTCCCCGAGCAGTACTTC.

This clone rates as medium-sized. V is TRBV9 and J is TRBJ1-2; D remains unclear. Germline CDR1 is SGDLS and CDR2 is YYNGEE. The V end was cut by 3 bases, the J end by 3 bases, with 12 bases between. The CDR3 consists of 14 residues. The CDR3 here is CASSDRELDYGYTF. CDR3 DNA: TGTGCCAGCAGCGACCGAGAGCTGGACTATGGCTACACCTTC. The entire variable domain, with the rest obtained from reference TRBV9 and TRBJ1-2, is as follows: DSGVTQTPKHLITATGQRVTLRCSPRSGDLSVYWYQQSLDQGLQFLIQYYNGEERAKGNILERFSAQQFPDLHSELNLSSLELGDSALYFCASSDRELDYGYTFGSGTRLTVV.

The rearrangement links TRBV7-3 to TRBJ2-3, with TRBD1 identical over 9 bases. The germline V gene encodes CDR1 SGHTA and CDR2 FQGTGA. With V trimmed by 1 base and J by 3 bases, 5 bases remained unmatched. The CDR3 loop spans 16 amino acids. The CDR3 DNA is TGTGCCAGCAGCTTAATGGGGACAGGGATGACAGATACGCAGTATTTT. Amino acid sequence: CASSLMGTGMTDTQYF.

The rearrangement links TRBV7-2 to TRBJ2-7; 11 bases fit TRBD2. Germline CDR1 SGHTA, CDR2 FQGNSA. CDR3 length equals 16 residues. The V and J ends lost 0 bases and 1 base, in that order; junction bases with no gene match: 2. This chain's CDR3 is CASSLAASGRSYEQYF. Written as DNA, the CDR3 is TGTGCCAGCAGCTTAGCTGCTAGCGGGAGGTCCTACGAGCAGTACTTC.